The 17 T cell receptor beta chains below all came from one sample that was sequenced in a study of T cell responses to AZD1222 COVID-19 vaccine. Generated by immunoSEQ multiplex PCR, the TCRdb table keeps only in-frame clones and is missing some. Here the sample spans approximately 160,000 clones, under 95% being singletons. This material consisted of peripheral blood, taken on day 0 of AZD1222 vaccination. Source of these receptors: an adult in good health.

The V gene is TRBV4-3, the J gene TRBJ1-2, with a possible D match to TRBD1 (5 bases). This CDR3 contains 15 residues. Germline V gene data show CDR1 as LGHNA and CDR2 as YSLEER. The V and J ends lost 5 bases and 8 bases respectively, with 21 bases between them. CDR3 DNA: TGCGCCAGCAGCACCCCGGGGCGGGGATGGGACGGCTACACCTTC. Translated, it gives CASSTPGRGWDGYTF.

The chain employs TRBV2 and TRBJ2-7, with 9 bases identical to TRBD2. The V gene end was trimmed by 3 bases and the J gene end by 5 bases; junction bases not matched to a gene: 35. CDR1 is SNHLY and CDR2 is FYNNEI in the germline V gene. There are 24 residues in the CDR3. Written as DNA, the CDR3 is TGTGCCAGCAGTGAGGGAGATAACGCACAAAGGGTTATATCCCCGGGACTAGCAGTGGACGAGCAGTACTTC. Protein: CASSEGDNAQRVISPGLAVDEQYF.

This clone was observed at least ten times. The J gene is TRBJ1-3, the V gene TRBV7-9, with D possibly matching TRBD1 (5 bases). Trimming took off 2 bases at V and 4 bases at J, with 15 bases between the two ends. CDR1 SEHNR and CDR2 FQNEAQ come from the germline V gene (reference sequence). This CDR3 region has 16 residues. The CDR3 region has the DNA TGTGCCAGCAGCTTACAGGAGGGGAGGGAAGGAAACACCATATATTTT. Translating gives CASSLQEGREGNTIYF.

This chain connects TRBV28 to TRBJ2-5; 7 bases map to TRBD1. CDR1 is MDHEN, CDR2 SYDVKM, per germline. There are 15 residues in the CDR3. V lost 5 bases to trimming and J lost 5 bases; unmatched junction nucleotides: 11. The CDR3 DNA reads TGTGCCAGCAGTCCACAGGGGTATGGTAGGGAGACCCAGTACTTC. As protein: CASSPQGYGRETQYF.

V and J are TRBV19 and TRBJ2-7, with D maybe TRBD1 (6 bases). CDR1 is LNHDA and CDR2 is SQIVND in the germline V gene (reference sequence). V was clipped by 5 bases and J by 0 bases, with 14 bases between them. The CDR3 covers 15 residues. For the CDR3, the DNA is TGTGCCAGTAGTCCGAGACAGGCCACCTCCTACGAGCAGTACTTC. Translating it yields CASSPRQATSYEQYF.

The V and J genes are TRBV28 and TRBJ1-4; the D is unclear. This CDR3 has 11 residues. V lost 4 bases and J 13 bases, leaving 10 bases between the germline ends. Germline V lookup: CDR1 MDHEN, CDR2 SYDVKM. The chain's CDR3 is CASSWGGRLFF. The DNA for the CDR3 is TGTGCCAGCAGTTGGGGAGGGAGACTGTTTTTT. Variable domain in full (rest from reference TRBV28 and TRBJ1-4): DVKVTQSSRYLVKRTGEKVFLECVQDMDHENMFWYRQDPGLGLRLIYFSYDVKMKEKGDIPEGYSVSREKKERFSLILESASTNQTSMYLCASSWGGRLFFGSGTQLSVL.

V is TRBV15 and J is TRBJ1-1; TRBD1 agrees at 7 bases. J was trimmed by 2 bases and V by 3 bases; bases with no gene match: 6. This CDR3 is built from 15 residues. CDR1 and CDR2 (germline): LNHNV, YYDKDF (reference sequence). The chain's CDR3 is CATSRRQGLNTEAFF. In DNA form, the CDR3 reads TGTGCCACCAGCAGGCGACAGGGTCTTAACACTGAAGCTTTCTTT.

V gene TRBV11-1 combines with J gene TRBJ2-3; D is tentatively TRBD1 or TRBD2 (5 bases each). V was shortened by 5 bases and J by 7 bases, with 19 bases between the two germline ends. CDR3 length: 15 residues. The V gene's germline CDR1 is SGHAT and CDR2 FQDESV (reference sequence). The CDR3 nucleotides are TGTGCCAGCAGCGCCCGAGGGGCAAACCAACATACGCAGTATTTT. Its translation is CASSARGANQHTQYF.

The genes are TRBV11-2 and TRBJ1-2; TRBD1 is a possible D gene (5 bases). This CDR3 has 15 residues. V was pared by 5 bases and J by 8 bases, with 21 bases between. Germline CDR1 SGHAT, CDR2 FQNNGV. This CDR3 is CASSPSTGSRDGYTF. The CDR3 DNA follows: TGTGCCAGCAGCCCCTCTACCGGGTCCCGGGACGGCTACACCTTC.

V gene TRBV18 combines with J gene TRBJ1-2; TRBD1 is a possible D gene (6 bases). The germline V gene encodes CDR1 KGHSH and CDR2 LQKENI. Trimming removed 4 bases from V and 7 bases from J, with 13 bases in between. CDR3 length equals 13 residues. The CDR3 DNA sequence: TGTGCCAGCTCACAAGACAGGCCATTTGGCTACACCTTC. Translated: CASSQDRPFGYTF.

J is TRBJ2-1 and V is TRBV27, with 13 bases that match TRBD2. V shed 7 bases, J shed 6 bases, and the junction held 21 bases outside the gene matches. Germline lookup yields CDR1 MNHEY and CDR2 SMNVEV (reference sequence). The CDR3 has 20 amino acids. The CDR3 region has the DNA TGTGCCAGCAAACTACAGGGGCCCCGGACTAGCGGGAGCACTCTCAATGAGCAGTTCTTC. It is translated as CASKLQGPRTSGSTLNEQFF.

This chain uses TRBV28 with TRBJ1-2, with 7 nucleotides matching TRBD1. Trimming removed 5 bases from V and 8 bases from J; junction bases left unmatched: 5. The germline V gene has CDR1 MDHEN and CDR2 SYDVKM. The CDR3 covers 12 residues. CDR3 nucleotide sequence: TGTGCCAGCAGTACACAGGGGCAGGGCTACACCTTC. Translating gives CASSTQGQGYTF.

The chain combines TRBV4-3 with TRBJ2-5; the match to TRBD1 covers 8 bases. Germline V CDR1 and CDR2: LGHNA, YSLEER. The CDR3 is 15 residues long. The trim removed 3 bases at V and 4 bases at J, leaving 7 bases unmatched. The CDR3 DNA is TGCGCCAGCAGCCATGGGACAGGAGGCAGAGAGACCCAGTACTTC. Its protein product is CASSHGTGGRETQYF.

In this sample, this clone turned up once. The chain carries TRBV6-5 and TRBJ2-5; 8 bases are a match to TRBD1. Trimming removed 6 bases from V and 5 bases from J; junction bases left unmatched: 8. Germline CDR1 MNHEY, CDR2 SVGAGI. CDR3 length equals 14 residues. The CDR3 DNA sequence: TGTGCCAGCAGCTCCCAGGGGGCCGTCGAGACCCAGTACTTC. Translating gives CASSSQGAVETQYF.

This sequence joins TRBV2 and TRBJ2-2; 14 positions match TRBD2. Germline V CDR1 and CDR2: SNHLY, FYNNEI. The trim removed 4 bases at V and 1 base at J, leaving 5 bases unmatched. CDR3 length: 18 residues. CDR3 in DNA: TGTGCCAGCAGTGGGGGACTAGCGGGAGAGTGGAACACCGGGGAGCTGTTTTTT. Amino acids: CASSGGLAGEWNTGELFF.

V is TRBV7-2 and J is TRBJ1-2; the D is unclear. Trimming pared 5 bases from V and 7 bases from J, leaving 14 bases between. This CDR3 has 13 amino acids. CDR1 and CDR2 from the germline V gene are SGHTA and FQGNSA. CDR3 sequence: CASSPSSRAGYTF. DNA of the CDR3: TGTGCCAGCAGCCCATCTTCAAGGGCTGGCTACACCTTC.

The chain carries TRBV7-9 and TRBJ2-7, with D perhaps matching TRBD1 or TRBD2 (7 bases each). This CDR3 comprises 14 residues. Deletions cut 8 bases from V and 5 bases from J, with 19 bases between. The germline V gene has CDR1 SEHNR and CDR2 FQNEAQ (reference sequence). The CDR3 spells CASAQGGVVNEQYF. CDR3 sequence (DNA): TGTGCCAGCGCCCAGGGGGGGGTCGTCAACGAGCAGTACTTC.